This TCR beta chain was documented in a study of T cells in narcolepsy. Study results and caveats: Blood of same and different patients, but not healthy controls, reportedly held recurring autoreactive clonotypes.

CDR3 length: 13 residues. Deletions cut 0 bases from V and 8 bases from J, with 7 bases between. Germline V gives CDR1 LGHNA, CDR2 YSLEER. The table came from immunoSEQ multiplex PCR; TCRdb's copy has only in-frame clones and leaves some out. The table lists approximately 22,000 clones, 55% to 80% of them singletons, with less than 15% in the top ten. Turning to this clone: The antigen remains unidentified.

The V gene is TRBV4-3, the J gene TRBJ1-4; TRBD1 might be the D (5 bases). This receptor was obtained from a human donor in good health. Sequencing used memory (CD45RA-) CD4+ T cells from blood. Here the CDR3 DNA reads TGCGCCAGCAGCCAAGAGCGGGGGGAAAAACTGTTTTTT. It is translated as CASSQERGEKLFF.